These 12 T cell receptor beta chains share one sample of origin, sequenced in a study of T cells in Graves' hyperthyroidism and ophthalmopathy. Researchers took RNA transcripts and amplified the TCR beta CDR3 regions from them. The study used the HTBI primer set for a first-round RT-PCR of the TCR CDR3. TCRdb re-derived calls from the multiplex PCR reads in MiXCR, one entry per CDR3 protein. The data hold about 250,000 distinct CDR3 sequences, with around 15% observed a single time. The sample taken for sequencing was blood. Every receptor here comes from a woman in her forties or fifties with Graves' hyperthyroidism that later progressed to Graves' ophthalmopathy.

The V call is TRBV7-9, the J call TRBJ2-7, with D possibly called TRBD1 or TRBD2 (8 bases each). The germline V gene encodes CDR1 SEHNR and CDR2 FQNEAQ (reference sequence). Trimming pared 5 bases from V and 3 bases from J, leaving 26 bases between. This CDR3 contains 18 residues. The CDR3 DNA follows: TGTGCCAGCAGCCATAGCGGGACAGGTACGGGGAAACTCTACGAGCAGTACTTC. This codes for CASSHSGTGTGKLYEQYF.

This clonotype was seen a few times. The chain is built from TRBV19 and TRBJ1-2; no clear D gene. CDR1 LNHDA and CDR2 SQIVND come from the germline V gene (reference sequence). Trimming took 9 bases from V and 3 from J, leaving 14 bases between them. This CDR3 contains 13 residues. The CDR3 DNA reads as TGTGCCAGCTCGCTTGAAGGGTACTATGGCTACACCTTC. It specifies CASSLEGYYGYTF.

This clonotype was seen many times. The chain employs TRBV6-1 and TRBJ1-4; D remains ambiguous. CDR3 length equals 14 residues. Germline-derived CDR1 and CDR2 are MNHNS and SASEGT. Trimming removed 0 bases from V and 7 bases from J, with 9 bases in between. CDR3 nucleotides: TGTGCCAGCAGTGAAGCGCTGGGTTTTGAAAAACTGTTTTTT. Amino acid sequence: CASSEALGFEKLFF.

This clonotype was counted ten times or more. The chain couples TRBV12-3 or TRBV12-4 to TRBJ1-2; tentative D call: TRBD1 (5 bases). CDR3 length equals 16 residues. V lost 2 bases and J lost 4, with 17 bases in between. CDR3 DNA: TGTGCCAGCAGTTTAACCCGATTGACAGCCTTCTATGGCTACACCTTC. This codes for CASSLTRLTAFYGYTF.

This clonotype was counted a few times. The rearrangement joins TRBV19 to TRBJ2-1, with D maybe TRBD2 (6 bases). V dropped 0 bases and J dropped 4 bases, with 16 bases sitting between them. Germline V lookup: CDR1 LNHDA, CDR2 SQIVND (reference sequence). This CDR3 contains 17 residues. CDR3 protein: CASSIDFRRVQYNEQFF. CDR3 bases: TGTGCCAGTAGTATAGACTTTCGGAGGGTTCAATACAATGAGCAGTTCTTC.

There are many counts of this clonotype. The rearrangement links TRBV2 to TRBJ1-4; 7 positions match TRBD1. The V gene end was trimmed by 6 bases and the J gene end by 4 bases; junction bases not matched to a gene: 11. Germline CDR1 and CDR2: SNHLY and FYNNEI. The length of the CDR3 is 16 residues. The CDR3 DNA is TGTGCCAGCAGCTACAGGGGCGGGGGCGATAATGAAAAACTGTTTTTT. It translates to CASSYRGGGDNEKLFF. The entire variable domain, with the rest obtained from reference TRBV2 and TRBJ1-4, is as follows: EPEVTQTPSHQVTQMGQEVILRCVPISNHLYFYWYRQILGQKVEFLVSFYNNEISEKSEIFDDQFSVERPDGSNFTLKIRSTKLEDSAMYFCASSYRGGGDNEKLFFGSGTQLSVL.

This clonotype was counted many times. The gene calls are TRBV5-1 and TRBJ1-4, with D uncertain. CDR3 length: 14 amino acids. Looked up from germline, CDR1 is SGHRS and CDR2 is YFSETQ. Trimming took off 4 bases at V and 2 bases at J, with 9 bases between the two ends. The CDR3 sequence is CASSPGWTNEKLFF. The CDR3 bases are TGCGCCAGCAGCCCCGGGTGGACTAATGAAAAACTGTTTTTT.

The gene calls are TRBV7-3 and TRBJ1-2; 8 bases match TRBD1. Losses at the gene ends were 1 base for V and 4 bases for J; bases not matched to a gene: 17. Per germline, CDR1 SGHTA and CDR2 FQGTGA. This CDR3 contains 19 residues. CDR3 sequence: CASSLNGAGGLSGIYGYTF. CDR3 bases: TGTGCCAGCAGCTTAAATGGGGCAGGGGGCCTCAGTGGTATCTATGGCTACACCTTC.

This clonotype has a handful of counts. This chain links TRBV14 with TRBJ1-2; D perhaps matches TRBD1 (6 bases). The V end was cut by 3 bases, the J end by 6 bases, with 20 bases between. Germline V gene lookup returns CDR1 SGHDN and CDR2 FVKESK. The CDR3 is 16 amino acids. The CDR3 spells CASSHPKWRGQDGYTF. DNA for the CDR3: TGTGCCAGCAGCCACCCTAAATGGAGGGGACAAGATGGCTACACCTTC.

This clonotype was detected ten times or more. The chain joins TRBV12-3 or TRBV12-4 to TRBJ2-7, with D unresolved. CDR3 length equals 15 residues. With 2 bases removed from V and 0 bases from J, the gap between germline ends came to 11 bases. The CDR3 here is CASSLMDGRSYEQYF. In DNA, the CDR3 is TGTGCCAGCAGTTTAATGGACGGTCGCTCCTACGAGCAGTACTTC.

This clonotype was seen ten or more times. The rearrangement joins TRBV13 to TRBJ2-7, with TRBD1 identical over 8 bases. The CDR3 is 15 amino acids. J gave up 3 bases and V 3 bases, and 7 bases lay outside the gene matches. Germline CDR1 and CDR2: PRHDT and FYEKMQ (reference sequence). In DNA, the CDR3 is TGTGCCAGCAGCTTTCGACAGGGGAACGACTACGAGCAGTACTTC. This encodes CASSFRQGNDYEQYF. The entire variable domain, with the rest obtained from reference TRBV13 and TRBJ2-7, is as follows: AAGVIQSPRHLIKEKRETATLKCYPIPRHDTVYWYQQGPGQDPQFLISFYEKMQSDKGSIPDRFSAQQFSDYHSELNMSSLELGDSALYFCASSFRQGNDYEQYFGPGTRLTVT.

The chain joins TRBV28 to TRBJ2-7, with a weak D call TRBD2 (6 bases). Per the germline V gene, CDR1 is MDHEN and CDR2 is SYDVKM. The length of the CDR3 is 14 residues. V was clipped by 6 bases and J by 5 bases, with 17 bases between them. The CDR3 is CASRPLGGIDEQYF. The CDR3 bases are TGTGCCAGCAGGCCCCTGGGCGGGATTGACGAGCAGTACTTC.